These 14 T cell receptor beta chains were all obtained from the same sample, sequenced in a study of breast tumors, draining lymph nodes, adjacent tissues. Axillary draining lymph nodes of breast cancer patients supplied the node samples. TCRdb used MiXCR to reprocess the multiplex PCR reads, holding one entry per CDR3 protein. The sample includes 250,000 or so distinct CDR3 sequences, 30% to 35% seen only once; the top ten take more than 0.95%. The sample taken for sequencing was axillary lymph node tissue. These TCRs come from a female donor with breast cancer. Some clones in this sample may be carry-over from other donors' samples.

This clonotype has at least ten counts. The CDR3 sequence: CASTRSSGSYEQYF. Written as DNA, the CDR3 is TGTGCCAGTACGCGGAGTAGCGGGAGTTACGAGCAGTACTTC. The chain combines TRBV19 with TRBJ2-7; 9 bases align to TRBD2. Germline CDR1 is LNHDA and CDR2 is SQIVND (reference sequence). This CDR3 is 14 amino acids long. J gave up 4 bases and V 7 bases, and 8 bases lay outside the gene matches.

The CDR3 reads CASSFGTATPYEQYF. DNA of the CDR3: TGTGCCAGCAGCTTTGGGACAGCGACCCCCTACGAGCAGTACTTC. V usage is TRBV5-6 and J usage is TRBJ2-7; TRBD1 agrees at 7 bases. Germline V CDR1 and CDR2: SGHDT, YYEEEE. The CDR3 extends over 15 amino acids. V lost 2 bases and J lost 2; bases outside the gene matches: 7.

The CDR3 DNA is TGTGCCAGCAGTGCCAGGACAGGAGGCAGTCAGCCCCAGCATTTT. It specifies CASSARTGGSQPQHF. The V and J genes are TRBV2 and TRBJ1-5, with 7 bases identical to TRBD1. Losses at the gene ends were 4 bases for V and 6 bases for J; bases not matched to a gene: 9. There are 15 residues in the CDR3. Per the germline V gene, CDR1 is SNHLY and CDR2 is FYNNEI. The full variable domain, completed using reference TRBV2 and TRBJ1-5, is EPEVTQTPSHQVTQMGQEVILRCVPISNHLYFYWYRQILGQKVEFLVSFYNNEISEKSEIFDDQFSVERPDGSNFTLKIRSTKLEDSAMYFCASSARTGGSQPQHFGDGTRLSIL.

This chain connects TRBV27 to TRBJ2-7, with 8 nucleotides matching TRBD2. From germline, CDR1 is MNHEY and CDR2 SMNVEV (reference sequence). This CDR3 is 13 amino acids long. Trimming took 10 bases from V and 4 from J; bases not matched to a gene: 9. This chain's CDR3 is CATGRGSGYEQYF. The CDR3 DNA is TGTGCCACCGGGAGGGGGAGTGGATACGAGCAGTACTTC.

About this clonotype itself: Since a much larger clone is just one base distant, this may be a read error. The chain has TRBV4-1 and TRBJ1-4, with D maybe TRBD1 (6 bases). The germline gives CDR1 MGHRA, CDR2 YSYEKL. CDR3 size: 14 residues. CDR3: CASSQGDKNEELFF. CDR3 coding DNA: TGCGCCAGCAGCCAAGGGGACAAAAATGAAGAACTGTTTTTT.

This clonotype appeared many times. This CDR3 reads CASSMTGGNQPQHF. CDR3 coding DNA: TGTGCCAGTAGTATGACAGGGGGCAATCAGCCCCAGCATTTT. The chain has TRBV19 and TRBJ1-5; 8 bases map to TRBD1. The J segment lost 2 bases and the V segment lost 3 bases, leaving 0 bases of the junction unmatched. The CDR3 consists of 14 residues. Germline CDR1 is LNHDA and CDR2 is SQIVND (reference sequence).

In its sample, this clonotype was seen a few times. The rearrangement links TRBV3-1 to TRBJ2-7; D perhaps matches TRBD1 (6 bases). CDR3 length equals 14 residues. V dropped 6 bases and J dropped 2 bases, with 14 bases sitting between them. CDR1 is LGHDT, CDR2 YNNKEL, per germline (reference sequence). Here the CDR3 reads CASSPTRDTYEQYF. The CDR3 region has the DNA TGTGCCAGCAGTCCCACCCGGGACACCTACGAGCAGTACTTC.

As for this clonotype: A single base separates this from a much larger clone, so it may be a read error. A read error is likely, as this CDR3 ends without the conserved phenylalanine or tryptophan. Because the CDR3's place on the DNA is in doubt, the DNA is left out and the CDR3 is given as listed by TCRdb. The J gene is TRBJ2-5, the V gene TRBV20-1. Both ends counted, the CDR3 spans 10 residues. The V gene's germline CDR1 is DFQATT and CDR2 SNEGSKA (reference sequence). The chain's CDR3 is CSAWRETRYS.

This clonotype was seen repeatedly, ten times or more. The J gene is TRBJ1-3, the V gene TRBV7-8; no definite D call. The CDR3 is made up of 14 amino acids. Germline values: CDR1 SGHVS, CDR2 FQNEAQ. V was clipped by 2 bases and J by 4 bases, with 9 bases between them. CDR3 DNA: TGTGCCAGCAGCTTAAAGTGGCAGGGAAACACCATATATTTT. Residues: CASSLKWQGNTIYF. Together with reference TRBV7-8 and TRBJ1-3, the CDR3 gives the full variable domain: GAGVSQSPRYKVAKRGQDVALRCDPISGHVSLFWYQQALGQGPEFLTYFQNEAQLDKSGLPSDRFFAERPEGSVSTLKIQRTQQEDSAVYLCASSLKWQGNTIYFGEGSWLTVV.

This clonotype showed up just a few times. Just one base apart from a much larger clone, this may be a read error. The rearrangement links TRBV7-9 to TRBJ1-2; D remains ambiguous. This CDR3 contains 12 residues. Germline CDR1 is SEHNR and CDR2 is FQNEAQ (reference sequence). The CDR3 DNA follows: TGTGCCAGCGGCTTCTCAGACTATGGCTACACCTTC. It encodes CASGFSDYGYTF.

This clonotype was seen at least ten times. V is TRBV20-1 and J is TRBJ1-5; D gene ambiguous. The CDR3 totals 14 residues. V lost 3 bases and J 3 bases, leaving 12 bases between the germline ends. Looked up from germline, CDR1 is DFQATT and CDR2 is SNEGSKA (reference sequence). The chain's CDR3 is CSASASSHNQPQHF. The CDR3 DNA sequence: TGCAGTGCTAGTGCCAGCTCACACAATCAGCCCCAGCATTTT.

In the case of this clonotype: Given a much more abundant clone one base away, this may be a read error. The chain uses TRBV20-1 and TRBJ2-7; 11 nucleotides align to TRBD2. J was trimmed by 4 bases and V by 2 bases; bases with no gene match: 13. Germline V gene data show CDR1 as DFQATT and CDR2 as SNEGSKA (reference sequence). The CDR3 is 17 residues long. In DNA form, the CDR3 reads TGCAGTGCTAGAAGAGTTGATAGCGGGAGGGCCGAATACGAGCAGTACTTC. Its translation is CSARRVDSGRAEYEQYF.

This clonotype was found many times. The chain is built from TRBV27 and TRBJ2-5; D is unclear. Trimming took off 6 bases at V and 3 bases at J, with 14 bases between the two ends. This CDR3 region has 14 residues. Germline V gene data show CDR1 as MNHEY and CDR2 as SMNVEV (reference sequence). The CDR3 loop is CASRPLGQKETQYF. The CDR3 DNA reads as TGTGCCAGCAGACCCTTAGGGCAGAAAGAGACCCAGTACTTC.

As concerns this clonotype: Just one base apart from a much larger clone, this may be a read error. The chain uses TRBV11-3 and TRBJ2-1; 7 bases align to TRBD1. There are 15 residues in the CDR3. Germline V CDR1 and CDR2: SGHNT, YENEEA. V gave up 2 bases and J gave up 10 bases; unmatched junction bases: 11. CDR3 loop: CASSLYGQALTEQFF. Written as DNA, the CDR3 is TGTGCCAGCAGCTTATATGGACAGGCATTAACCGAGCAGTTCTTC.